Given below is one TCR beta chain in context. The antigen this receptor binds is unknown. The record has no base qualities; no much larger clone is one base away. The record originates from a study of T-cell memory formation after mild COVID-19 (dated by TCRdb to the early 2020s). Some background on the complete study: Most TCR sequence clusters were specific to one of the two donors. Two young, previously healthy adult volunteers made up the cohort, one male and one female. In a couple of donors, T-cell clones that expanded and contracted after mild COVID-19 were tracked by sequencing TCRalpha and TCRbeta repertoires over time. Study-wide findings and limitations: Some responding clones were detected in pre-infection memory, which suggested that pre-existing cross-reactive memory T cells had joined the SARS-CoV-2 response. Contracting CD4+ clones were found mainly in CM and EM memory subsets, while CD8+ clones were enriched in EMRA. Clones that contracted from day 15 to 85 showed balanced CD4/CD8 phenotypes, whereas a second wave of clones that expanded from day 15 to 37 leaned towards CD4+. Whether the second-wave clones peaking on day 37 were SARS-CoV-2 specific was not confirmed. Only a couple of mild cases were covered by the study, and larger cohorts that include severe cases with pre-infection samples were considered necessary.

The sequencing machine was an Illumina NovaSeq 6000. cDNA libraries for TCRalpha and TCRbeta were prepared by 5'RACE using constant-segment primers, with sample barcodes and unique molecular identifiers added. Trizol reagent was used to extract RNA from every sample. The libraries were amplified in two PCR steps, and the second step added a second sample barcode and Illumina TruSeq adapters. Sequencing of libraries was performed on an Illumina NovaSeq with 2 x 150 bp paired-end reads. As for the original processing: The reads were demultiplexed and collapsed into UMI-guided consensus sequences using migec v1.2.7. With mixcr v2.1.11, UMI consensuses were aligned to TRA and TRB V and J templates and assembled into clonotypes. Clonotypes were classified as expanded or contracted when called significant by both edgeR and NoisET, with noise models trained on biological replicates. For edgeR calls, the cutoffs were a false discovery rate-adjusted p below 0.01 and a log2 fold-change threshold of 1. As an exploratory analysis of dynamics, max-normalized trajectories of the 1000 most abundant clonotypes were examined with PCA combined with hierarchical clustering. Separately sequenced CD4+ and CD8+ repertoires were used to assign the CD4 or CD8 phenotype of responding clones. In-frame beta chains were kept once TCRdb had trimmed the public reads at Q25 with fastp and called clones with MiXCR. Entries that share a CDR3 protein sequence are merged under the most common genes and DNA. TCRdb's processing, not the study's, gives the V and J calls here. This sample holds 29,000 or so distinct CDR3 sequences; roughly 15% were observed only once. In total, the top ten clones hold around 1.5% of the sample.

Taken from the germline V gene (reference sequence), the CDR1 and CDR2 loops are LNHDA and SQIVND. The CDR3 sequence holds 15 residues, the cysteine and phenylalanine included. Only the CDR3 part of the read is kept: 45 bases, read in frame from the first base. V has 6 bases trimmed and J has 5 bases trimmed; junction bases matching no gene number 8. PBMCs were isolated by Ficoll-Paque density gradient centrifugation. The sequence came from an adult who had mild COVID-19 (a few samples of this study predate the infection). The sample titles of this study are shuffled in the database, so cell type and time point are left out. Material for sequencing was PBMCs or a T cell subset sorted from them (not recorded which). Rearrangement joined TRBV19 to TRBJ2-1, and 9 junctional nucleotides match TRBD2. The CDR3 protein sequence reads: CASRWAGGENNEQFF. The nucleotide sequence is given as TGTGCCAGTAGATGGGCGGGAGGGGAAAACAATGAGCAGTTCTTC.